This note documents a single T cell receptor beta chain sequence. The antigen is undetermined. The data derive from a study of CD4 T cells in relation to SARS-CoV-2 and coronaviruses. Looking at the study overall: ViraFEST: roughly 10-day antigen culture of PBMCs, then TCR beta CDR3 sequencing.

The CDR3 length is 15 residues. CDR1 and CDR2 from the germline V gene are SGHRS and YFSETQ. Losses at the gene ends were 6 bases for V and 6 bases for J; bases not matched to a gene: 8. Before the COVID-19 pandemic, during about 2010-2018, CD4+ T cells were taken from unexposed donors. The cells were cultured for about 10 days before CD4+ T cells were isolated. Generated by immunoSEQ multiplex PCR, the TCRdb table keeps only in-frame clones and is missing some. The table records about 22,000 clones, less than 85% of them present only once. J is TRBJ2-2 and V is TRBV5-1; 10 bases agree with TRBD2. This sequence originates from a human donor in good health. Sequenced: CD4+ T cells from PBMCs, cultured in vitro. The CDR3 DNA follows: TGCGCCAGCAACCGACTAGCGGGTACGCCCGGGGAGCTGTTTTTT. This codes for CASNRLAGTPGELFF.